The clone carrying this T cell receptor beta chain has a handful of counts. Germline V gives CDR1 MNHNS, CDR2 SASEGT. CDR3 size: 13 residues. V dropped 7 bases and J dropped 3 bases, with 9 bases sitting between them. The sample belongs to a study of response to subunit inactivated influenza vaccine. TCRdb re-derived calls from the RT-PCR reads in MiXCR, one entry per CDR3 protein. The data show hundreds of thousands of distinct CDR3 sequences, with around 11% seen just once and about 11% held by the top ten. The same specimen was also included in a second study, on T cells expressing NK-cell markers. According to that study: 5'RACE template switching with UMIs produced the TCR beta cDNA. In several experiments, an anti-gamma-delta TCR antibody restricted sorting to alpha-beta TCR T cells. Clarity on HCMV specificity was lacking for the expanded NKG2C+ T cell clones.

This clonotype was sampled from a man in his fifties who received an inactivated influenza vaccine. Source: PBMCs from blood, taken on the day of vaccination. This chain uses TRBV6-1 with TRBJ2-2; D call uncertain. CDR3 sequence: CASKIWDTGELFF. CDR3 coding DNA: TGTGCCAGCAAGATTTGGGACACCGGGGAGCTGTTTTTT.